The rows below give T cell receptor beta chains drawn from one sample of a study of blood T cell repertoires in COVID-19. TCRdb's copy holds only in-frame clones and misses some; the assay was immunoSEQ multiplex PCR. Found here are 150,000 or so clones, roughly 84% of them singletons; the top ten hold around 35%. Source material: peripheral blood. All receptors come from a human donor in a cohort sampled during active COVID-19. Both conserved end residues are part of each CDR3. A D gene is named only where the DNA matches it firmly. Size values are once, few and many counts, or a class for expanded clones, and some rows have none.

CDR3aa	CDR3nt	abundance	j_gene	d_gene	v_gene
CASSEVQAWDGYTF	TGTGCCAGCAGTGAAGTACAGGCTTGGGATGGCTACACCTTC	many	TRBJ1-2	-	TRBV6-1
CASSVSGGSQETQYF	TGTGCCAGCAGCGTTAGCGGGGGGTCCCAAGAGACCCAGTACTTC	-	TRBJ2-5	TRBD2	TRBV9
CASSPGQGMNTGELFF	TGTGCCAGCTCACCAGGACAGGGGATGAACACCGGGGAGCTGTTTTTT	once	TRBJ2-2	TRBD1	TRBV18
CASSLQGPGELFF	TGCGCCAGCAGCTTACAGGGACCCGGGGAGCTGTTTTTT	-	TRBJ2-2	-	TRBV5-1
CASSEGGEAYEQYF	TGTGCCAGCAGTGAAGGGGGGGAAGCCTACGAGCAGTACTTC	-	TRBJ2-7	-	TRBV2
CASSPDRSNEQFF	TGTGCCAGCAGCCCCGACAGGTCGAATGAGCAGTTCTTC	-	TRBJ2-1	-	TRBV5-4
CASSERGDASYEQYF	TGTGCCAGCAGTGAGCGGGGGGACGCCTCCTACGAGCAGTACTTC	-	TRBJ2-7	TRBD2	TRBV2
CASSYHRGSGNTIYF	TGTGCCAGCAGTTATCACAGGGGAAGCGGAAACACCATATATTTT	-	TRBJ1-3	TRBD1	TRBV28
CASSLSQYEQYF	TGTGCCAGCAGTTTATCCCAATACGAGCAGTACTTC	-	TRBJ2-7	-	TRBV28
CASSLSWGQVLGDTEAFF	TGTGCCAGCAGCTTAAGTTGGGGCCAGGTTCTTGGGGACACTGAAGCTTTCTTT	-	TRBJ1-1	-	TRBV7-9
CASSQVGDYTDTQYF	TGTGCCAGCAGCCAAGTCGGGGATTACACAGATACGCAGTATTTT	-	TRBJ2-3	-	TRBV16
CASSGTGTNTEAFF	TGTGCCAGCAGCGGTACCGGGACAAACACTGAAGCTTTCTTT	-	TRBJ1-1	-	TRBV5-4
CASSRQGTLYEQYF	TGTGCCAGCAGCCGACAGGGGACTTTGTACGAGCAGTACTTC	-	TRBJ2-7	TRBD1	TRBV3-1/TRBV3-2
CAWSVEGANQPQHF	TGTGCCTGGAGTGTAGAAGGGGCTAACCAGCCCCAGCATTTT	-	TRBJ1-5	-	TRBV30
CASSLGPLGQFNSPLHF	TGCGCCAGCAGCTTGGGACCGCTGGGACAGTTTAATTCACCCCTCCACTTT	-	TRBJ1-6	TRBD1	TRBV5-1
CATRPGIPEKLFF	TGTGCCACCCGTCCAGGTATCCCCGAGAAACTGTTTTTT	-	TRBJ1-4	-	TRBV28
CASSVGGAGGLGETQYF	TGTGCCAGCAGCGTAGGGGGAGCGGGGGGATTGGGAGAGACCCAGTACTTC	many	TRBJ2-5	TRBD2	TRBV9
CASSKGQGLGNEQFF	TGTGCCAGCAGCAAGGGACAGGGACTGGGTAATGAGCAGTTCTTC	few	TRBJ2-1	TRBD1	TRBV5-4
CASSLGTANSPLHF	TGTGCCAGCAGCTTAGGGACAGCTAATTCACCCCTCCACTTT	-	TRBJ1-6	-	TRBV7-2
CASSGGYMQSQHF	TGTGCCAGCAGTGGCGGTTATATGCAGTCCCAGCATTTT	-	TRBJ1-5	-	TRBV2
CASRRGMDTQYF	TGCGCCAGCAGGCGAGGAATGGATACGCAGTATTTT	-	TRBJ2-3	-	TRBV5-1
CASSRQGGGTEAFF	TGTGCCAGTAGTAGACAGGGGGGAGGAACTGAAGCTTTCTTT	-	TRBJ1-1	TRBD1	TRBV19
CASSLGRGRGETQYF	TGTGCCAGCAGCTTAGGCAGGGGGCGCGGAGAGACCCAGTACTTC	-	TRBJ2-5	TRBD1	TRBV11-1
CASSFAGGYNQPQHF	TGCGCCAGCAGCTTTGCAGGGGGATACAATCAGCCCCAGCATTTT	once	TRBJ1-5	TRBD1	TRBV5-1
CSVAGQAKTLHSNQPQHF	TGCAGCGTTGCCGGACAGGCCAAAACCCTTCATAGCAATCAGCCCCAGCATTTT	-	TRBJ1-5	TRBD1	TRBV29-1
CASSGQPYEQYF	TGTGCCAGCAGTGGACAGCCCTACGAGCAGTACTTC	-	TRBJ2-7	-	TRBV2
CASRKQAANTGELFF	TGTGCCAGCAGAAAACAGGCCGCGAACACCGGGGAGCTGTTTTTT	few	TRBJ2-2	-	TRBV2
CASSLTGGVANTEAFF	TGTGCCAGCAGCTTAACTGGGGGGGTAGCAAACACTGAAGCTTTCTTT	-	TRBJ1-1	-	TRBV7-3
CAWGTGGVAGEKLFF	TGTGCCTGGGGTACCGGCGGCGTGGCGGGGGAAAAACTGTTTTTT	-	TRBJ1-4	-	TRBV30
CASSPRGVSNQPQHF	TGTGCCAGCTCACCACGGGGAGTCTCCAATCAGCCCCAGCATTTT	-	TRBJ1-5	-	TRBV18
CASSPYRGTEAFF	TGTGCCAGCAGTCCCTACAGGGGAACTGAAGCTTTCTTT	-	TRBJ1-1	TRBD1	TRBV6-6
CASSQLGQGAWGYTF	TGTGCCAGCAGCCAACTTGGACAGGGGGCTTGGGGCTACACCTTC	once	TRBJ1-2	TRBD1	TRBV14
CASSAGNGNQPQHF	TGTGCCAGCAGTGCAGGGAATGGCAATCAGCCCCAGCATTTT	-	TRBJ1-5	-	TRBV6-2/TRBV6-3
CASRGGETGVNYGYTF	TGTGCCAGTAGGGGAGGGGAGACAGGGGTAAACTATGGCTACACCTTC	few	TRBJ1-2	TRBD1	TRBV19
CASTPGQGLVNTEAFF	TGTGCCAGCACCCCGGGACAGGGATTGGTGAACACTGAAGCTTTCTTT	-	TRBJ1-1	TRBD1	TRBV11-2
CASSFGQGMADTQYF	TGCGCCAGCAGCTTTGGACAGGGTATGGCAGATACGCAGTATTTT	-	TRBJ2-3	TRBD1	TRBV5-1
CASRSPQGAERETQYF	TGTGCCAGCAGATCTCCACAGGGGGCGGAAAGAGAGACCCAGTACTTC	-	TRBJ2-5	TRBD1	TRBV28
CSVGSTEAFF	TGCAGCGTTGGCAGCACTGAAGCTTTCTTT	-	TRBJ1-1	-	TRBV29-1
CASSLGTGTGTQYF	TGTGCCAGCAGCTTGGGGACAGGGACGGGTACGCAGTATTTT	-	TRBJ2-3	TRBD1	TRBV11-2
CASSLVWAGEQYF	TGTGCCAGCAGTTTAGTGTGGGCTGGGGAGCAGTACTTC	-	TRBJ2-7	-	TRBV12-3/TRBV12-4
CASSGTSAGYTF	TGTGCCAGCTCTGGGACAAGCGCCGGCTACACCTTC	-	TRBJ1-2	-	TRBV18
CATSGTGNQPQHF	TGTGCCACCAGCGGAACAGGGAATCAGCCCCAGCATTTT	once	TRBJ1-5	-	TRBV15
CASSLGQGYGNTIYF	TGCGCCAGCAGCTTGGGACAGGGATATGGAAACACCATATATTTT	-	TRBJ1-3	TRBD1	TRBV5-1
CASNRGSNTGELFF	TGTGCCAGCAACCGCGGATCGAACACCGGGGAGCTGTTTTTT	few	TRBJ2-2	-	TRBV2
CASSIRVSGNTIYF	TGTGCCAGTAGTATTCGCGTCTCTGGAAACACCATATATTTT	-	TRBJ1-3	-	TRBV19
CASSYSWAGGYNEQFF	TGTGCCAGCAGTTACTCTTGGGCGGGGGGATACAATGAGCAGTTCTTC	-	TRBJ2-1	TRBD2	TRBV6-2/TRBV6-3
CASIDRNNEKLFF	TGTGCCAGCATCGACAGGAATAATGAAAAACTGTTTTTT	-	TRBJ1-4	-	TRBV12-3/TRBV12-4
CASTGGAQETQYF	TGCGCCAGCACCGGGGGGGCCCAAGAGACCCAGTACTTC	-	TRBJ2-5	TRBD2	TRBV10-2
CASSTGHPRSASEQYF	TGTGCCAGCAGCACGGGTCACCCCCGATCGGCCTCCGAGCAGTACTTC	-	TRBJ2-7	-	TRBV7-2
CASPSRTGKTGELFF	TGTGCAAGCCCAAGCCGGACAGGGAAGACCGGGGAGCTGTTTTTT	-	TRBJ2-2	-	TRBV12-2
CASSAPGHGSEKLFF	TGTGCCAGCAGCGCTCCGGGACACGGAAGTGAAAAACTGTTTTTT	-	TRBJ1-4	-	TRBV9
CASSPRQGGTGELFF	TGTGCCAGCAGTCCACGACAGGGGGGGACCGGGGAGCTGTTTTTT	-	TRBJ2-2	TRBD1	TRBV28